The clone carrying this T cell receptor beta chain was counted a single time. The authors' processing: Nucleated cell number was recorded as an estimate derived from reference gene primer amplification. Repertoires were generated with immunoSEQ multiplex PCR, while TCRdb's copy carries only in-frame clones and drops some. The DNA was the basis for D and trimming; V, J and clone size are from that table. The sample holds about 26,000 clones, around 93% seen once. Germline lookup yields CDR1 SGHRS and CDR2 YFSETQ. J was trimmed by 4 bases and V by 6 bases; bases with no gene match: 9. The CDR3 runs 15 residues. This sample was included in a study of blood T cell repertoires in COVID-19. Overall study: Samples taken during acute and convalescent COVID-19 were collected in the United States, Italy and Spain. The analysed material was cDNA or gDNA that came from T cells, B-cell-depleted T cells, or PBMCs.

This chain uses TRBV5-1 with TRBJ2-1; the match to TRBD2 covers 8 bases. Sequencing was done on a sample of peripheral blood. The source is a human donor in a cohort sampled during active COVID-19. CDR3: CASTPASGSYNEQFF. DNA of the CDR3: TGCGCCAGCACTCCTGCTAGCGGGTCTTACAATGAGCAGTTCTTC.